This T cell receptor beta chain appears in the sequencing data of a study of blood T cell repertoires in COVID-19 (dated by TCRdb to 2020 to 2021). Regarding the complete study: Collaborator samples came from the United States, Italy and Spain and covered acute and convalescent phases of COVID-19. Subjects who had been exposed to COVID-19, were actively infected with it, or had recovered from it provided the deeply sampled blood TCRbeta repertoires that made up the dataset. The prospective study material was composed of cDNA or gDNA derived from T cells, B-cell-depleted T cells, or PBMCs. Where available, HLA class I and class II types were obtained from metadata supplied by the sample provider rather than from assay-based typing. The samples were drawn from two sources: the first 160 participants of the ongoing ImmuneRACE study, and fewer than 1,500 subjects contributed by 6 global collaborators. Nearly every sample came with metadata listing a de-identified subject ID, COVID-19 status, age in years and sex. The repertoires were released in a freely available public database meant as a resource for research on the immune response to SARS-CoV-2.

This clone was found a few times. Its antigen remains undetermined. Base qualities are not provided; no much larger clone lies one nucleotide away. The collaborating institutions used their own protocols to collect whole blood in K2EDTA tubes. Collaborator samples were shipped for TCRbeta analysis as frozen whole blood, isolated PBMCs, or DNA extracted from either sample type. What the research found in general, with its limitations: Clinical and demographic metadata were provided uncurated, with the amount varying by source and participant.

The immunoSEQ Assay, a bias-controlled multiplex PCR, was used to amplify TCRbeta CDR3 regions from genomic DNA. In the authors' own workflow: Nucleated cell counts per sample were estimated from amplification of reference gene primers within the assay. To quantify the absolute abundance of each unique TCRbeta CDR3 rearrangement, sequence reads were collapsed and filtered. For each sample, productive Simpson clonality was calculated by taking the square root of Simpson's diversity index across productive rearrangements. As stored in TCRdb, this immuneACCESS dataset retains in-frame rearrangements with V and J assigned. A fraction of the clones does not appear; measured against another copy, unresolved V genes explain less than half of the discrepancy, and the remainder lacks a known reason. From that table come the V and J calls and clone size; the DNA was used to work out D and trimming. In this sample the table shows about 46,000 clones, around nine tenths of which occur a single time. The ten biggest clones cover around a sixth of the sample.

From its cysteine to its phenylalanine, the CDR3 spans 13 amino acids. Only the CDR3 region is kept as DNA, spanning 39 bases read in frame from base 1. The germline V gene (reference sequence) sets CDR1 to LNHDA and CDR2 to SQIVND. The V end gives up 5 bases and the J end 8 bases, leaving 8 bases in the junction not matched to a gene. The chain couples TRBV19 to TRBJ1-2, with 7 junctional bases fitting TRBD1. Sequencing was done on a sample of peripheral blood. This receptor was identified in a man aged 60 to 69 with active or convalescent COVID-19. The CDR3: CASSVGTAIGYTF. The DNA is TGTGCCAGTAGTGTGGGGACAGCGATCGGCTACACCTTC. With the rest looked up from the reference TRBV19 and TRBJ1-2 genes rather than sequenced, the full variable domain is DGGITQSPKYLFRKEGQNVTLSCEQNLNHDAMYWYRQDPGQGLRLIYYSQIVNDFQKGDIAEGYSVSREKKESFPLTVTSAQKNPTAFYLCASSVGTAIGYTFGSGTRLTVV.